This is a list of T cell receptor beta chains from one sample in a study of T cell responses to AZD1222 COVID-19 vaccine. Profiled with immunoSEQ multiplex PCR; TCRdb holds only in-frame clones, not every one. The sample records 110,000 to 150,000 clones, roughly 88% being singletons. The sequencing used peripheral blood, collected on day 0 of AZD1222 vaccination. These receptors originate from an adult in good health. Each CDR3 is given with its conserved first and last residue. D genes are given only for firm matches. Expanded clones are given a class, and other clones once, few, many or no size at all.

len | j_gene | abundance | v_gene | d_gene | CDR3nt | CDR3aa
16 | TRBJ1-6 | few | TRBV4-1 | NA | TGCGCCAGCAGCCGCGGGCATAGCTCCTATAATTCACCCCTCCACTTT | CASSRGHSSYNSPLHF
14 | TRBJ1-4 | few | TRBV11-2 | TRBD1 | TGTGCCAGCAGCTTGGGGCAGGGGGCGGAAAAACTGTTTTTT | CASSLGQGAEKLFF
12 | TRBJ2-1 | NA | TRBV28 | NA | TGTGCCAGCAGTTCACAGGGTAGAGAGCAGTTCTTC | CASSSQGREQFF
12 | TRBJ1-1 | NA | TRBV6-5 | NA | TGTGCCAGCAGTCGCAGGAACACTGAAGCTTTCTTT | CASSRRNTEAFF
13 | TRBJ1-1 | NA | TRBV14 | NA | TGTGCCAGCAGCCAAGGTGCGAACACTGAAGCTTTCTTT | CASSQGANTEAFF
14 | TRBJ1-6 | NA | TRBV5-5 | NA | TGTGCCAGCAGCTTGACCGACAGCCGCTCACCCCTCCACTTT | CASSLTDSRSPLHF
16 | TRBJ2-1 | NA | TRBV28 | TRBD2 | TGTGCCAGCAGTCGGCCCGGACTAGCGGGAGTCAATGAGCAGTTCTTC | CASSRPGLAGVNEQFF
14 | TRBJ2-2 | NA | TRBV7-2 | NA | TGTGCCAGGCTCCCGGGACTCTCGACCGGGGAGCTGTTTTTT | CARLPGLSTGELFF
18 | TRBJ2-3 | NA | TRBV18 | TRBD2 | TGTGCCAGCTCACCACCCGGTAGCGGGGGGGCCATCGCAGATACGCAGTATTTT | CASSPPGSGGAIADTQYF
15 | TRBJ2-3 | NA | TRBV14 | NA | TGTGCCAGCAGCCAAGGCGCCTCTAGCACAGATACGCAGTATTTT | CASSQGASSTDTQYF
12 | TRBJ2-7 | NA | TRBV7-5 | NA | TGTGCCAGAAGCTTACGGGGTTACGAGCAGTACTTC | CARSLRGYEQYF
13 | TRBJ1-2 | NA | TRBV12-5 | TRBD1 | TGTGCTAGTGGCCCGGGACAGGGTCGCGGCTACACCTTC | CASGPGQGRGYTF
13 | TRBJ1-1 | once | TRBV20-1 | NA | TGCAGTGCTAGTAATTGGGGTTCATTAGAAGCTTTCTTT | CSASNWGSLEAFF
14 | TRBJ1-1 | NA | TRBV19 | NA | TGTGCCAGTAGTAGAAGAGGGGCGAACACTGAAGCTTTCTTT | CASSRRGANTEAFF
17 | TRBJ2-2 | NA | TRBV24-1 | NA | TGTGCCACCAGTGATCCCCACGCATCGACGGACACCGGGGAGCTGTTTTTT | CATSDPHASTDTGELFF
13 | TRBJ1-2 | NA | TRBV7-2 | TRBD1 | TGTGCCAGCAGCTTCCACAGGGGGGATGGCTACACCTTC | CASSFHRGDGYTF
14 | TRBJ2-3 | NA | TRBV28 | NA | TGTGCCAGCAGTTTAGGAGTGGGACCAGATACGCAGTATTTT | CASSLGVGPDTQYF
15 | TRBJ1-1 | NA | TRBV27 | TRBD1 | TGTGCCAGCAGTTTATTTCGGGACAGGTTCACTGAAGCTTTCTTT | CASSLFRDRFTEAFF
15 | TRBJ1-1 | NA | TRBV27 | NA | TGTGCCAGCAGGGACGGGGGACCCGGCAACACTGAAGCTTTCTTT | CASRDGGPGNTEAFF
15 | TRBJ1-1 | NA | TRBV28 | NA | TGTGCCAGCAGTCCCCCCGGGGGCATGAACACTGAAGCTTTCTTT | CASSPPGGMNTEAFF
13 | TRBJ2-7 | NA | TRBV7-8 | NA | TGTGCCAGCAGCTTAGCGATTCCTGCCGAGCAGTACTTC | CASSLAIPAEQYF
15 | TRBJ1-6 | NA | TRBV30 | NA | TGTGCCTGGAGTGGCCTGGGGGGGCTCAATTCACCCCTCCACTTT | CAWSGLGGLNSPLHF
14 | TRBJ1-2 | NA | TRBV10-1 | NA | TGCGCCAGCAGTGAGTCCGGGAGGGCGAATGGCTACACCTTC | CASSESGRANGYTF
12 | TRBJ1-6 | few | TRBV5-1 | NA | TGCGCCAGCAGCCAGGATAATTCACCCCTCCACTTT | CASSQDNSPLHF
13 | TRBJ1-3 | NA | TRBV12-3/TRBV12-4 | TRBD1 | TGTGCCAGCAGTAACAGGGGTGGAAACACCATATATTTT | CASSNRGGNTIYF
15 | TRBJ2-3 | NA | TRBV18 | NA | TGTGCCAGCTCCCCCGGAACTTTTAGCACAGATACGCAGTATTTT | CASSPGTFSTDTQYF
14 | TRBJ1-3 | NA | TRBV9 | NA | TGTGCCAGCAGTGCCGATTGGTCGGGAAACACCATATATTTT | CASSADWSGNTIYF
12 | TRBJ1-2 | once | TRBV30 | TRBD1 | TGTGCCTGGAACGGACAGGGGGATGGCTACACCTTC | CAWNGQGDGYTF
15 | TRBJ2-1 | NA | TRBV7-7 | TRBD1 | TGTGCCAGCAGCCCTGGACAGGCCACCTACAATGAGCAGTTCTTC | CASSPGQATYNEQFF
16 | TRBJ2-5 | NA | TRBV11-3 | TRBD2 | TGTGCCAGCAGCCGTTGGACTAGCGGGGGCCAAGAGACCCAGTACTTC | CASSRWTSGGQETQYF
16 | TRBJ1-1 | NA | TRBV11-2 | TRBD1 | TGTGCCAGCAGCCCACCGGGACAGGGACGGAGCACTGAAGCTTTCTTT | CASSPPGQGRSTEAFF
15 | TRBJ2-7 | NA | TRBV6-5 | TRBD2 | TGTGCCAGCGCGGCTAGCGGGAGTTCCATATACGAGCAGTACTTC | CASAASGSSIYEQYF
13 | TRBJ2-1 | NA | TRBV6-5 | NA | TGTGCCAGCAGCTCAAGGAAGAACAATGAGCAGTTCTTC | CASSSRKNNEQFF
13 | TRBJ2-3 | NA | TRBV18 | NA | TGTGCCAGCTCAAGGGGGGTTCAAGATACGCAGTATTTT | CASSRGVQDTQYF
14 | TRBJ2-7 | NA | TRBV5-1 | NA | TGCGCCAGCAGCTTGGACGGCCAGATCTACGAGCAGTACTTC | CASSLDGQIYEQYF
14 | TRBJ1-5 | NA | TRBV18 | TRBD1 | TGTGCCAGCTCACCGGGACAGGCGAATCAGCCCCAGCATTTT | CASSPGQANQPQHF
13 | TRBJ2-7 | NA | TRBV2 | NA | TGTGCCAGCGAACAGGGCTTAACCTACGAGCAGTACTTC | CASEQGLTYEQYF
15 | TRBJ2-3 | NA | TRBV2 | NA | TGTGCCAGCAGTGAATCGTGGGGAGGCACAGATACGCAGTATTTT | CASSESWGGTDTQYF
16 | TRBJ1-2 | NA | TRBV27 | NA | TGTGCCAGCAGTTTAGCCCCTGGGAGGGCTAACTATGGCTACACCTTC | CASSLAPGRANYGYTF
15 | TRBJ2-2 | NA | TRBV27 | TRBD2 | TGTGCCAGCAGTACGGGACTAGCCCTTGACAGAGAGCTGTTTTTT | CASSTGLALDRELFF
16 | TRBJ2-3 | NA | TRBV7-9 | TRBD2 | TGTGCCAGCAGCTTAGAACTAGCGGGAGGCGGGGATACGCAGTATTTT | CASSLELAGGGDTQYF